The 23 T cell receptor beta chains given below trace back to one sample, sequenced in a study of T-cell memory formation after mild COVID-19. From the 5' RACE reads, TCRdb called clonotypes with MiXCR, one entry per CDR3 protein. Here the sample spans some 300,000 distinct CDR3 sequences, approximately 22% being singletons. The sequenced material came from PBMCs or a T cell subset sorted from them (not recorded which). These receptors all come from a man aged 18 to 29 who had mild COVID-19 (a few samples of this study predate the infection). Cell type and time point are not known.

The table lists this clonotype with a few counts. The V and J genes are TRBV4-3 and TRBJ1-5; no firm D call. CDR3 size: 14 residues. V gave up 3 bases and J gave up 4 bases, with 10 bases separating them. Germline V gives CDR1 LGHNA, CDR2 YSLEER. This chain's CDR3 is CASSQEQVNQPQHF. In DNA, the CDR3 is TGCGCCAGCAGCCAGGAGCAGGTAAATCAGCCCCAGCATTTT.

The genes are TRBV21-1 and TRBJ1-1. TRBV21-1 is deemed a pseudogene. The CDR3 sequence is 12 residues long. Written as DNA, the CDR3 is TGTGCCAGCAGCAGAGAAGGGAGTGAAGCTTTCTTT. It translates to CASSREGSEAFF.

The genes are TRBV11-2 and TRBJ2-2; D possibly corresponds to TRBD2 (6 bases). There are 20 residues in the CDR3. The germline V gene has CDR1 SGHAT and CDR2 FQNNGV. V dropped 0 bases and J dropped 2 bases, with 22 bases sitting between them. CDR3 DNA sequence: TGTGCCAGCAGCTTAGAGGGGGGATTACAGGTTATCGTTAACACCGGGGAGCTGTTTTTT. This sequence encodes CASSLEGGLQVIVNTGELFF.

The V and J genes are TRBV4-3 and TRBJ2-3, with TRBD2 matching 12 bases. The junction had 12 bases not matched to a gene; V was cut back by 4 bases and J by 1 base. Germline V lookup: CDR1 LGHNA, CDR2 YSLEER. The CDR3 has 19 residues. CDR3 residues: CASSRSALLAGGGTDTQYF. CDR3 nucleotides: TGCGCCAGCAGCCGAAGCGCCCTACTAGCGGGGGGAGGCACAGATACGCAGTATTTT.

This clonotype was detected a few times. The CDR3 here is CASSQERGAMDEQYF. In nucleotides, the CDR3 is TGTGCCAGCAGCCAAGAAAGGGGGGCAATGGACGAGCAGTACTTC. V gene TRBV4-2 combines with J gene TRBJ2-7; perhaps D is TRBD1 or TRBD2 (6 bases each). This CDR3 comprises 15 residues. Per the germline V gene, CDR1 is LGHNA and CDR2 is YNFKEQ. Trimming pared 0 bases from V and 5 bases from J, leaving 14 bases between.

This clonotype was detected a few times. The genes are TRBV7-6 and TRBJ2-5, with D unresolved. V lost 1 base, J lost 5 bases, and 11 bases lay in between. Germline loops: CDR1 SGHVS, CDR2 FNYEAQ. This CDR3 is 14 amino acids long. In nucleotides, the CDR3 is TGTGCCAGCAGCTTAGGTAGCTGGGCGGAGACCCAGTACTTC. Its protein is CASSLGSWAETQYF. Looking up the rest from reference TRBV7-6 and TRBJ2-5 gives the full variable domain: GAGVSQSPRYKVTKRGQDVALRCDPISGHVSLYWYRQALGQGPEFLTYFNYEAQQDKSGLPNDRFSAERPEGSISTLTIQRTEQRDSAMYRCASSLGSWAETQYFGPGTRLLVL.

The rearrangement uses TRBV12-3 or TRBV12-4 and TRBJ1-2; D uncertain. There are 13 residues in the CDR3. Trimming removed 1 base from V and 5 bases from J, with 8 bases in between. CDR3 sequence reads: CASSLERGYGYTF. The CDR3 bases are TGTGCCAGCAGTTTAGAGCGTGGGTATGGCTACACCTTC.

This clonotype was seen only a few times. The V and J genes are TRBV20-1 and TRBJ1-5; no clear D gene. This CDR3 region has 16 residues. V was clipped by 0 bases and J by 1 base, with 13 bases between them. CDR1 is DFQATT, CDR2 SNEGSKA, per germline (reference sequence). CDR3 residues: CSARDPQIKSNQPQHF. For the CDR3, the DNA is TGCAGTGCTAGAGATCCCCAGATTAAGAGCAATCAGCCCCAGCATTTT.

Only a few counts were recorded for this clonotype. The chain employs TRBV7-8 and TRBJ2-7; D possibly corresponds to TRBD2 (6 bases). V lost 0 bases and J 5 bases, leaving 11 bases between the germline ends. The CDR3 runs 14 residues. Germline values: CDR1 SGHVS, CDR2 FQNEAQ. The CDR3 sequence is CASSLAGGLHEQYV. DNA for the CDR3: TGTGCCAGCAGCTTAGCGGGGGGTCTCCACGAGCAGTACGTC.

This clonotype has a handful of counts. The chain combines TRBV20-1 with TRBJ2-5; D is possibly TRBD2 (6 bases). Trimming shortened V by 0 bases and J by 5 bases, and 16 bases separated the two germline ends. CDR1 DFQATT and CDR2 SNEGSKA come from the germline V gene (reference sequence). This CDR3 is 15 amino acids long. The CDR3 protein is CSARDPWRGAETQYF. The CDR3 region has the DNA TGCAGTGCTAGAGACCCTTGGAGGGGAGCGGAGACCCAGTACTTC.

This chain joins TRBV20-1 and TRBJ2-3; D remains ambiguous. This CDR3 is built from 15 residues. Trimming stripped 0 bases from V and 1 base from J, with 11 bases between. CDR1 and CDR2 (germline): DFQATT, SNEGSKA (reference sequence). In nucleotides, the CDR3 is TGCAGTGCTAGAGATCGGGTCCAACGCACAGATACGCAGTATTTT. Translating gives CSARDRVQRTDTQYF.

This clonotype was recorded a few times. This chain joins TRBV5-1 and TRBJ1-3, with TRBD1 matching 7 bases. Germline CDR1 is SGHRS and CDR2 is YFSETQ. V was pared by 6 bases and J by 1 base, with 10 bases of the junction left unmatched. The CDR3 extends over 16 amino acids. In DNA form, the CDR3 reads TGCGCCAGCACCAGGGACAGCTTTCCTTCTGGAAACACCATATATTTT. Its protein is CASTRDSFPSGNTIYF.

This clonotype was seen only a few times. CDR3 residues: CASSPRTDSKETQYF. The CDR3 DNA is TGTGCCAGCAGCCCGAGGACAGATTCTAAAGAGACCCAGTACTTC. V gene TRBV7-6 combines with J gene TRBJ2-5, with D maybe TRBD1 (6 bases). This CDR3 has 15 amino acids. From germline, CDR1 is SGHVS and CDR2 FNYEAQ. Between the trimmed V and J ends, which lost 5 bases and 3 bases, there was a span of 16 bases.

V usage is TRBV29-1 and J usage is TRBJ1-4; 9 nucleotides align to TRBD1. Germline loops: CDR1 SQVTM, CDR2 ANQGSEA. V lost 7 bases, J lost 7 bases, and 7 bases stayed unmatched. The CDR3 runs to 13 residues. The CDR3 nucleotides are TGCAGCGCCTCCGGGACAGGGCGTGAAAAACTGTTTTTT. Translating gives CSASGTGREKLFF.

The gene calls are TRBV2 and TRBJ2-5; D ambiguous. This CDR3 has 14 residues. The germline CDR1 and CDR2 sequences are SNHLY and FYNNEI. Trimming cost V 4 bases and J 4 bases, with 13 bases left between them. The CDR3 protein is CASSGGRPSETQYF. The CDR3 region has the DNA TGTGCCAGCAGTGGTGGCCGGCCGTCAGAGACCCAGTACTTC.

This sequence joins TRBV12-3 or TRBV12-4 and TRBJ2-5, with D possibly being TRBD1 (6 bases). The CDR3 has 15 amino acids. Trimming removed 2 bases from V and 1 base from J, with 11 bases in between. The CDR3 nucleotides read TGTGCCAGCAGTTTACAGGGACACCTCCAAGAGACCCAGTACTTC. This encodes CASSLQGHLQETQYF.

For the CDR3, the DNA is TGCAGTGCTAGTGGCAGCTATGGCTACACCTTC. Encoded protein: CSASGSYGYTF. V and J are TRBV20-1 and TRBJ1-2; D is undetermined. CDR1 is DFQATT, CDR2 SNEGSKA, per germline (reference sequence). The CDR3 has 11 residues. Trimming removed 3 bases from V and 4 bases from J, with 6 bases in between.

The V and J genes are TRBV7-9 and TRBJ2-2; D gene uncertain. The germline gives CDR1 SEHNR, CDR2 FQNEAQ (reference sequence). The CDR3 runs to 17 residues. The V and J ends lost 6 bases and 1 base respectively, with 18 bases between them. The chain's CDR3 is CASSGRGIARNTGELFF. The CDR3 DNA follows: TGTGCCAGCAGTGGGCGTGGTATCGCCCGGAACACCGGGGAGCTGTTTTTT.

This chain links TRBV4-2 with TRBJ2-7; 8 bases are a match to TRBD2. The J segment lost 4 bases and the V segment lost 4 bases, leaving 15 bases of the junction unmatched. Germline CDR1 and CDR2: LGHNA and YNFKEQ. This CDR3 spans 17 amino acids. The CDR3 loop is CASSPGEGGGRVYEQYF. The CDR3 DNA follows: TGTGCCAGCAGCCCCGGAGAGGGCGGGGGGCGTGTGTACGAGCAGTACTTC.

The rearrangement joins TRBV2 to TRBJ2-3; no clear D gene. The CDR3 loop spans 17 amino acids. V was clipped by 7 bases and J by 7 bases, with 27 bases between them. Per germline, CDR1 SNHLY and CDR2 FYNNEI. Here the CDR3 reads CASTAVVASPIHHTQYF. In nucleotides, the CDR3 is TGTGCCAGCACTGCTGTAGTTGCTTCCCCTATCCACCATACGCAGTATTTT.

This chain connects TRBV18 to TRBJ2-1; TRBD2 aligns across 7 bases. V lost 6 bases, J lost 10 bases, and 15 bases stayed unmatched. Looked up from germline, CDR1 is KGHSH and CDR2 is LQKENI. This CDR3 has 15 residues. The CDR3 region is CASSRLAQPPDEQFF. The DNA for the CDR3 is TGTGCCAGCTCGCGACTAGCACAACCTCCCGACGAGCAGTTCTTC. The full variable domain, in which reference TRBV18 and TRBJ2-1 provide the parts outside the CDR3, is NAGVMQNPRHLVRRRGQEARLRCSPMKGHSHVYWYRQLPEEGLKFMVYLQKENIIDESGMPKERFSAEFPKEGPSILRIQQVVRGDSAAYFCASSRLAQPPDEQFFGPGTRLTVL.

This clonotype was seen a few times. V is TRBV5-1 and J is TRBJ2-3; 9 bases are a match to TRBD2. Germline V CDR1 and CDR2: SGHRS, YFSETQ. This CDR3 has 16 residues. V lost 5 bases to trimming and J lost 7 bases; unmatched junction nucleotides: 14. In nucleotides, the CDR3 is TGCGCCAGCAGGCCCGGAGGAGCGGGGGGAGGGAATACGCAGTATTTT. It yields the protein CASRPGGAGGGNTQYF.

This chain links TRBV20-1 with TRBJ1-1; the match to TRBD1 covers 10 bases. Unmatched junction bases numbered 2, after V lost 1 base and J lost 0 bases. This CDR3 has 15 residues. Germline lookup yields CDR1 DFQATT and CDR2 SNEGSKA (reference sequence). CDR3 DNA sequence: TGCAGTGCTAGAGGGGGACAGGGGATGAACACTGAAGCTTTCTTT. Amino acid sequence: CSARGGQGMNTEAFF.